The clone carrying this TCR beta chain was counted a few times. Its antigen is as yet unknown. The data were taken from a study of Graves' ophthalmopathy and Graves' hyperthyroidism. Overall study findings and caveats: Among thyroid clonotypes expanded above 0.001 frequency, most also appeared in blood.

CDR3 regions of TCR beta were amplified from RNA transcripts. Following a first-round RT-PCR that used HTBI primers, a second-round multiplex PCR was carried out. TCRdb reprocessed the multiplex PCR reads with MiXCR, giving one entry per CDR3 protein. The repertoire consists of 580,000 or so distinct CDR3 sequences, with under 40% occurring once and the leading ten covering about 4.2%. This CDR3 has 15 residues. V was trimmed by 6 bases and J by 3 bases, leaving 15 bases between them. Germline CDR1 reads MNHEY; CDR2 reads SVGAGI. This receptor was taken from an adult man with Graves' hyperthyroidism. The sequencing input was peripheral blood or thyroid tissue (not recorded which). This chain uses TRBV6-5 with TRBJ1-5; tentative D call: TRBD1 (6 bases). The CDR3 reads CASSSTGTHNQPQHF. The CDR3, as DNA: TGTGCCAGCAGCTCTACCGGGACACACAATCAGCCCCAGCATTTT.